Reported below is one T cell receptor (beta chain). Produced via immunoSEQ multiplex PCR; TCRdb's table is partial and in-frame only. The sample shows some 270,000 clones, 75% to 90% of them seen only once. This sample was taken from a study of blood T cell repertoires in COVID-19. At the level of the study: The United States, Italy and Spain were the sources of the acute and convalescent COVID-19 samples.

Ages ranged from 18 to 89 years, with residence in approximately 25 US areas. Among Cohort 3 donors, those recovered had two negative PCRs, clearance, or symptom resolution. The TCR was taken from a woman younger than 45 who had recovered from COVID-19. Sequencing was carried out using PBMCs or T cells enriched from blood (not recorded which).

The CDR3 nucleotides are TGTGCCAGCAGTTTAAGACAGGTGGCTGAAGCTTTCTTT. Translation gives CASSLRQVAEAFF. V is TRBV12-3 or TRBV12-4 and J is TRBJ1-1, with a possible D match to TRBD1 (6 bases). This CDR3 region has 13 residues. With 2 bases removed from V and 6 bases from J, the gap between germline ends came to 10 bases.